The subject of this entry is one T cell receptor beta chain. The data are from a study of blood T cell repertoires in COVID-19. Overall study context: COVID-19 samples, acute and convalescent, were from the United States, Italy and Spain.

With 3 bases removed from V and 0 bases from J, the gap between germline ends came to 11 bases. Germline CDR1 is DFQATT and CDR2 is SNEGSKA (reference sequence). The CDR3 has 15 residues. This table comes from immunoSEQ multiplex PCR, and its TCRdb copy is limited to in-frame clones, with some not included. The sample carries under 90,000 clones, roughly 88% recorded once. The rearrangement joins TRBV20-1 to TRBJ1-4; no definite D call. This sequence was found in a man in his 70s with active or convalescent COVID-19. The sample taken for sequencing was peripheral blood. The DNA of the CDR3 is TGCAGTGCTAGTGGTGGCAACCCAACTAATGAAAAACTGTTTTTT. This codes for CSASGGNPTNEKLFF.